This TCR beta chain is drawn from a study of T-cell memory formation after mild COVID-19. General observations from the study: Confirmation of SARS-CoV-2 specificity was lacking for second-wave clones peaking day 37.

This CDR3 region has 12 residues. The table lists this clonotype with a few counts. Its matching antigen is unknown. The authors produced TCR alpha and TCR beta cDNA libraries with sample barcodes and UMIs by 5'RACE using constant-segment primers. TCRdb re-analysed the 5' RACE reads in MiXCR, keeping a single row per CDR3 protein. The table lists 150,000 to 200,000 distinct CDR3 sequences, approximately 15% of them singletons. The TCR originated in an adult woman who had mild COVID-19 (a few samples of this study predate the infection). Cell type and time point are not known. V gene TRBV21-1 combines with J gene TRBJ2-5; TRBD1, the table's D call, was not compared with the DNA. TRBV21-1 is noted as a pseudogene. The sample taken for sequencing was PBMCs or a T cell subset sorted from them (not recorded which). CDR3: CASSKGMAPQYF. The CDR3 coding sequence is TGTGCCAGCAGCAAAGGGATGGCGCCCCAGTACTTC.